These 26 T cell receptor beta chains share one sample of origin, sequenced in a study of long-term antiretroviral therapy in people with HIV. Version v3.0 of the immunoSEQ assay was performed at survey level. Here immunoSEQ multiplex PCR was the method, and the copy in TCRdb shows in-frame clones only, minus some. The data show several thousand clones, around 85% seen once. Specimen: unsorted PBMCs, collected 1.1 years after starting antiretroviral therapy. All receptors derive from a man in his forties with HIV.

The chain joins TRBV7-9 to TRBJ1-1; D uncertain. V lost 5 bases and J lost 0, with 13 bases in between. This CDR3 contains 15 residues. The germline V gene encodes CDR1 SEHNR and CDR2 FQNEAQ (reference sequence). The CDR3: CASSPRRSMNTEAFF. The DNA of the CDR3 is TGTGCCAGCAGCCCCCGCCGGAGCATGAACACTGAAGCTTTCTTT.

DNA for the CDR3: TGTGCCAGCCGACTAGCGGGGGTCTTGGGGGAGACCCAGTACTTC. Translation: CASRLAGVLGETQYF. J is TRBJ2-5 and V is TRBV27, with 12 bases matching TRBD2. With 8 bases clipped from V and 5 bases from J, the junction kept 9 bases outside the gene matches. Germline CDR1 MNHEY, CDR2 SMNVEV (reference sequence). The CDR3 has 15 amino acids.

The chain carries TRBV6-1 and TRBJ2-5; 10 nucleotides match TRBD2. J gave up 1 base and V 3 bases, and 5 bases lay outside the gene matches. The CDR3 spans 16 residues. CDR1 MNHNS and CDR2 SASEGT come from the germline V gene. For the CDR3, the DNA is TGTGCCAGCAGTGACTATAGCGGGGGGTTCCAAGAGACCCAGTACTTC. This encodes CASSDYSGGFQETQYF.

V and J are TRBV2 and TRBJ1-2, with TRBD1 matching over 11 bases. The CDR3 consists of 16 residues. V lost 5 bases to trimming and J lost 4 bases; unmatched junction nucleotides: 9. The germline V gene has CDR1 SNHLY and CDR2 FYNNEI. The CDR3 is CASSFEGQGDIYGYTF. The CDR3 DNA sequence: TGTGCCAGCAGTTTTGAGGGACAGGGGGATATCTATGGCTACACCTTC.

The V call is TRBV25-1, the J call TRBJ1-1, with D uncertain. Germline-derived CDR1 and CDR2 are MGHDK and SYGVNS. V was shortened by 6 bases and J by 1 base, with 6 bases between the two germline ends. The CDR3 consists of 12 residues. The CDR3 bases are TGTGCCAGCAGATGGGCGAACACTGAAGCTTTCTTT. It encodes CASRWANTEAFF. The full variable domain, rest sourced from reference TRBV25-1 and TRBJ1-1, is EADIYQTPRYLVIGTGKKITLECSQTMGHDKMYWYQQDPGMELHLIHYSYGVNSTEKGDLSSESTVSRIRTEHFPLTLESARPSHTSQYLCASRWANTEAFFGQGTRLTVV.

This chain links TRBV5-6 with TRBJ1-6; unclear D gene. The V gene's germline CDR1 is SGHDT and CDR2 YYEEEE. The CDR3 runs 14 residues. V lost 4 bases and J lost 16, with 21 bases in between. For the CDR3, the DNA is TGTGCCAGCAGCCTCTGGATCTCAGCCTTCATACTCCACTTT. Its protein product is CASSLWISAFILHF.

The rearrangement joins TRBV2 to TRBJ1-2, with D possibly TRBD1 on 6 matching bases. The CDR3 is 14 amino acids. Between the trimmed V and J ends, which lost 1 base and 4 bases, there was a span of 10 bases. Germline-derived CDR1 and CDR2 are SNHLY and FYNNEI. CDR3 sequence: CASSEGQVAYGYTF. The CDR3 region has the DNA TGTGCCAGCAGTGAAGGACAGGTAGCCTATGGCTACACCTTC.

This chain links TRBV29-1 with TRBJ2-1; D is possibly TRBD1 or TRBD2 (5 bases each). The ends were cut back, 1 base at V and 8 bases at J, with 9 bases in the middle. From germline, CDR1 is SQVTM and CDR2 ANQGSEA. This CDR3 region has 12 residues. This chain's CDR3 is CSVEGGGDEQFF. The CDR3 region has the DNA TGCAGCGTTGAAGGTGGGGGTGATGAGCAGTTCTTC.

The chain has TRBV28 and TRBJ2-5; maybe TRBD1 (6 bases). The CDR3 length is 17 residues. Germline lookup yields CDR1 MDHEN and CDR2 SYDVKM. The V end lost 4 bases, the J end lost 1 base, and 19 bases lay between the germline ends. The CDR3 region has the DNA TGTGCCAGCAGTTCCCTCCCATGGGGGCGACTCCAAGAGACCCAGTACTTC. Translation gives CASSSLPWGRLQETQYF.

J is TRBJ1-2 and V is TRBV7-2; no reliable D call. The CDR3 extends over 15 amino acids. Germline-derived CDR1 and CDR2 are SGHTA and FQGNSA. Deletions cut 1 base from V and 3 bases from J, with 12 bases between. Written as DNA, the CDR3 is TGTGCCAGCAGCTTAGTGGGTCCAACGGACTATGGCTACACCTTC. It is translated as CASSLVGPTDYGYTF.

This clone was observed a single time. The chain combines TRBV2 with TRBJ2-7; D uncertain. This CDR3 contains 13 residues. Germline-derived CDR1 and CDR2 are SNHLY and FYNNEI. V was pared by 5 bases and J by 0 bases, with 8 bases between. As DNA, the CDR3 is TGTGCCAGCAGTCCGGAGAGCTCCTACGAGCAGTACTTC. Translated, it gives CASSPESSYEQYF.

The chain uses TRBV28 and TRBJ2-7, with D perhaps TRBD1 (6 bases). Germline values: CDR1 MDHEN, CDR2 SYDVKM. The V gene lost 3 bases and the J gene lost 5 bases, with 11 bases spanning the gap. There are 13 residues in the CDR3. The CDR3 region has the DNA TGTGCCAGCAGTTTCCCAACAGGGCACGAGCAGTACTTC. Translating gives CASSFPTGHEQYF.

The V call is TRBV5-8, the J call TRBJ2-1; D is unresolved. Trimming pared 1 base from V and 5 bases from J, leaving 4 bases between. The CDR3 totals 12 residues. Germline CDR1 reads SGHTS; CDR2 reads YDEGEE. The chain's CDR3 is CASSLTDNEQFF. In nucleotides, the CDR3 is TGTGCCAGCAGCTTGACGGACAATGAGCAGTTCTTC.

This clone has just a few counts. V is TRBV6-5 and J is TRBJ1-5; TRBD1 matches 7 bases. This CDR3 contains 13 residues. CDR1 is MNHEY, CDR2 SVGAGI, per germline. Trimming at V came to 5 bases and at J to 5 bases, leaving 3 bases not matched to a gene. The CDR3 DNA reads TGTGCCAGCAGTCCCGACAGGGATCAGCCCCAGCATTTT. Translation gives CASSPDRDQPQHF.

Only one count was recorded for this clone. The chain joins TRBV5-1 to TRBJ2-7, with a weak D call TRBD1 (6 bases). V shed 2 bases and J shed 0 bases, with 9 bases lying between them. Germline CDR1 is SGHRS and CDR2 is YFSETQ. The CDR3 spans 14 residues. The CDR3 loop reads CASSLRQDSYEQYF. The CDR3 DNA reads TGCGCCAGCAGCTTAAGACAGGACTCCTACGAGCAGTACTTC.

This chain joins TRBV7-9 and TRBJ1-5, with D hard to call. Germline lookup yields CDR1 SEHNR and CDR2 FQNEAQ (reference sequence). The CDR3 loop spans 13 amino acids. V was pared by 3 bases and J by 0 bases, with 3 bases between. The CDR3 sequence: CASSLSSNQPQHF. The CDR3 DNA is TGTGCCAGCAGCTTGAGTAGCAATCAGCCCCAGCATTTT.

Details on this clone: Germline and junction disagree at one end, which may indicate a read error. This rearrangement joins TRBV2 to TRBJ1-1; 7 bases are shared with TRBD1. CDR1 and CDR2 from the germline V gene are SNHLY and FYNNEI. The CDR3 contains 15 residues. CDR3 nucleotides: TGTGCCAGCACCCCTGAGTCGACAGGGAACGCTGAAGCTTTCTTT. Protein sequence: CASTPESTGNAEAFF.

This rearrangement joins TRBV19 to TRBJ2-3; a weak D match, TRBD1 (5 bases). The CDR3 has 13 residues. In germline, CDR1 is LNHDA, CDR2 SQIVND (reference sequence). V lost 5 bases to trimming and J lost 4 bases, with 10 bases between them. The CDR3 DNA sequence: TGTGCCAGTAGTGTGATAGGGGCAGATACGCAGTATTTT. It yields the protein CASSVIGADTQYF.

This clone was recorded once. The chain's CDR3 is CARSLETGLRNEAFF. In DNA, the CDR3 is TGTGCCAGAAGCTTGGAGACAGGCTTGAGAAATGAAGCTTTCTTT. The chain links TRBV5-3 to TRBJ1-1; possibly TRBD1 for D (6 bases). TRBV5-3 is treated as an ORF (open reading frame) with a function not yet certain. The CDR3 runs to 15 residues. The germline V and J ends were trimmed by 0 bases and 7 bases, with 16 bases remaining between them.

The chain carries TRBV10-3 and TRBJ2-1; 9 nucleotides match TRBD2. The length of the CDR3 is 15 residues. With 5 bases clipped from V and 5 bases from J, the junction kept 7 bases outside the gene matches. From germline, CDR1 is ENHRY and CDR2 SYGVKD. The CDR3 nucleotides are TGTGCCATCAGTTATAGCGGGGGCTACGACAATGAGCAGTTCTTC. Translating gives CAISYSGGYDNEQFF.

This chain joins TRBV6-1 and TRBJ2-7, with D possibly matching TRBD2 (5 bases). Trimming cost V 2 bases and J 7 bases, with 12 bases left between them. The germline CDR1 and CDR2 sequences are MNHNS and SASEGT. The length of the CDR3 is 13 residues. CDR3 loop: CASSETRTGEQYF. The CDR3 DNA is TGTGCCAGCAGTGAAACACGGACGGGGGAGCAGTACTTC.

The rearrangement links TRBV4-2 to TRBJ1-3; D unclear. V lost 1 base, J lost 8 bases, and 15 bases lay in between. The germline V gene encodes CDR1 LGHNA and CDR2 YNFKEQ. The CDR3 runs to 15 residues. CDR3 DNA: TGTGCCAGCAGCCAAGTAACGGCCCTGGAGGACACCATATATTTT. This codes for CASSQVTALEDTIYF.

The chain combines TRBV19 with TRBJ1-6, with D possibly TRBD1 on 5 matching bases. The CDR3 contains 17 residues. The germline V gene has CDR1 LNHDA and CDR2 SQIVND (reference sequence). Trimming stripped 0 bases from V and 0 bases from J, with 9 bases between. CDR3 nucleotides: TGTGCCAGTAGTATAGAGCAGGGAAGCTCCTATAATTCACCCCTCCACTTT. It is translated as CASSIEQGSSYNSPLHF.

The CDR3 loop reads CASSLPGQMNTEAFF. DNA of the CDR3: TGTGCCAGCAGTCTACCGGGACAGATGAACACTGAAGCTTTCTTT. The V and J genes are TRBV28 and TRBJ1-1, with TRBD1 matching over 7 bases. The length of the CDR3 is 15 residues. Germline lookup yields CDR1 MDHEN and CDR2 SYDVKM. The V segment lost 5 bases and the J segment 0 bases; nucleotides outside the gene matches: 6.

This clone was recorded only once. The genes are TRBV6-1 and TRBJ1-6; 7 bases map to TRBD1. Germline lookup yields CDR1 MNHNS and CDR2 SASEGT. The CDR3 covers 17 residues. V lost 3 bases, J lost 2 bases, and 7 bases stayed unmatched. CDR3 DNA: TGTGCCAGCAGTGACCGACAGGGAATACCCTATAATTCACCCCTCCACTTT. This encodes CASSDRQGIPYNSPLHF.

The rearrangement joins TRBV27 to TRBJ2-5; 8 bases match TRBD2. Trimming at V came to 0 bases and at J to 3 bases, leaving 9 bases not matched to a gene. Germline V gene lookup returns CDR1 MNHEY and CDR2 SMNVEV (reference sequence). The CDR3 is made up of 17 amino acids. CDR3: CASSLSGLAGSKETQYF. DNA of the CDR3: TGTGCCAGCAGTTTATCCGGACTAGCTGGGAGCAAAGAGACCCAGTACTTC.